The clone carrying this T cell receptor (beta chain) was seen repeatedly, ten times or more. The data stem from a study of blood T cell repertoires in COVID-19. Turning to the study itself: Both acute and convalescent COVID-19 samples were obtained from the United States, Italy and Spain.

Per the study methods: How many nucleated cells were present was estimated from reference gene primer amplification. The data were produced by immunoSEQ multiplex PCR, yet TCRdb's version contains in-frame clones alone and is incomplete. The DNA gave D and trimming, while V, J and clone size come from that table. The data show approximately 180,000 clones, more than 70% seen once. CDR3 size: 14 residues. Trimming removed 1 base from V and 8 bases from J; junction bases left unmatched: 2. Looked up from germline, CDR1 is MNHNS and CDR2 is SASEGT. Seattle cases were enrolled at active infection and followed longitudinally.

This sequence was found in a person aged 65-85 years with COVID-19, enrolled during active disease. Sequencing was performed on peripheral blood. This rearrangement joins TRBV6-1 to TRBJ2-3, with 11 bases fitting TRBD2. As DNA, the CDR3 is TGTGCCAGCAGTGAAGAACTAGCGGGGGTTACGCAGTATTTT. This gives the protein CASSEELAGVTQYF.